This entry describes one T cell receptor (beta chain). Its antigen remains unknown. Both 60 Vbeta primers and 13 Jbeta primers went into the PCR. Generated by immunoSEQ multiplex PCR, the TCRdb table keeps only in-frame clones and is missing some. The sample shows about 65,000 clones, 80% of them seen only once. This sample is part of a study of cytomegalovirus exposure and HLA in healthy donors. Findings and caveats of the study: TCR beta V segments were, for the most part, productive about 87% or about 30% of the time in an earlier analysis. The study dropped some indistinguishable V segments, TRBV6-2 and TRBV6-3 among them.

The CDR3 spans 16 residues. The germline V gene has CDR1 SEHNR and CDR2 FQNEAQ (reference sequence). Trimming cost V 4 bases and J 2 bases, with 18 bases left between them. This TCR was recovered from a woman younger than 45 in good health and CMV-seronegative. The V gene is TRBV7-9, the J gene TRBJ2-7, with D perhaps matching TRBD2 (7 bases). Sequences were obtained from PBMCs. For the CDR3, the DNA is TGTGCCAGCAGCTCCCTCGGGGGGCAGCTAACCTACGAGCAGTACTTC. It translates to CASSSLGGQLTYEQYF.